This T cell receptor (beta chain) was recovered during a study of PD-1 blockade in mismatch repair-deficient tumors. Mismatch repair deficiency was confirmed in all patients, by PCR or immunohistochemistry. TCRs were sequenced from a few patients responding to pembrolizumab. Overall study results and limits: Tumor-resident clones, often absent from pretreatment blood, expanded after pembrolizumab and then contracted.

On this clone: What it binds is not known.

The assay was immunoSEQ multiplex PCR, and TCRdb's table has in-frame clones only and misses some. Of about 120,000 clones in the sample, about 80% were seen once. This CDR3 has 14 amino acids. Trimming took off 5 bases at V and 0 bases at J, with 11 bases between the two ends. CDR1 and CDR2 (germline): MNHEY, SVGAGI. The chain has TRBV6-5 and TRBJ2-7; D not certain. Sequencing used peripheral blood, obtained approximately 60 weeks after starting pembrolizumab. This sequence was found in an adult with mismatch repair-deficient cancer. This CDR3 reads CASSPVDLSYEQYF. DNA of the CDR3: TGTGCCAGCAGTCCGGTGGACCTCTCCTACGAGCAGTACTTC.